The 3 T cell receptor beta chains below come from one sample, sequenced in a study of breast tumors, draining lymph nodes, adjacent tissues. From the multiplex PCR reads, TCRdb called clonotypes with MiXCR, one entry per CDR3 protein. The sample shows tens of thousands of distinct CDR3 sequences, under 30% of them seen only once. The sequenced sample consisted of breast tumor tissue. Receptor source: a female donor with breast cancer. Some clones in this sample may be carry-over from other donors' samples.

The table lists this clonotype with many counts. The junction departs from germline at one end; a sequencing error may be responsible. The chain carries TRBV7-7 and TRBJ2-5, with a possible D match to TRBD2 (7 bases). This CDR3 comprises 15 residues. Germline loops: CDR1 SSHAT, CDR2 FNYEAQ (reference sequence). The chain's CDR3 is CASSLPGAGVETQYF. DNA for the CDR3: TGTGCTAGCAGCTTACCAGGGGCGGGAGTGGAGACCCAGTACTTC.

The CDR3 nucleotides read TGTGCCAGCAGGCTGAGACACAACACTGAAGCTTTCTTT. It is translated as CASRLRHNTEAFF. The chain uses TRBV2 and TRBJ1-1; D gene ambiguous. With 6 bases removed from V and 2 bases from J, the gap between germline ends came to 10 bases. This CDR3 has 13 amino acids. Germline values: CDR1 SNHLY, CDR2 FYNNEI.

By sample fraction, this clonotype is medium-sized (0.01 to 0.1%). J is TRBJ2-7 and V is TRBV20-1, with D hard to call. This CDR3 has 13 amino acids. CDR1 and CDR2 (germline): DFQATT, SNEGSKA (reference sequence). Trimming took 6 bases from V and 4 from J, leaving 16 bases between them. The CDR3: CSARTAERYEQYF. The DNA of the CDR3 is TGCAGTGCCCGGACGGCTGAGAGGTACGAGCAGTACTTC.